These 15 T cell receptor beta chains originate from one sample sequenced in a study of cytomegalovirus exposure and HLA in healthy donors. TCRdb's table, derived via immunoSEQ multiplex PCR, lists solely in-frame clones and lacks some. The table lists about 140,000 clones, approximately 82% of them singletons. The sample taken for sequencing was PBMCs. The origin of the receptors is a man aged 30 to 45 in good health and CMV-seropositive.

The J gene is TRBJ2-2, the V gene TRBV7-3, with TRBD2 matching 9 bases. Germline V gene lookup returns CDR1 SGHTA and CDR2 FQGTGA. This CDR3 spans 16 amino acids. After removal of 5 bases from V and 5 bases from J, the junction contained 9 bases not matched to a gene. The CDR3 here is CASSPEGRGGTGELFF. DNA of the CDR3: TGTGCCAGCAGCCCGGAAGGGCGGGGGGGTACCGGGGAGCTGTTTTTT.

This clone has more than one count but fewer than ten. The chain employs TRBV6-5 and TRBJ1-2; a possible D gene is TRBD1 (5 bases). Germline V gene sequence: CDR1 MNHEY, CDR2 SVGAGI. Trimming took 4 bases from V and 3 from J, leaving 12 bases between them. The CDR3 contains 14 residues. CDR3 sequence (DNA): TGTGCCAGCAGTTCCCCAGCCAGGGACTATGGCTACACCTTC. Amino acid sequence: CASSSPARDYGYTF.

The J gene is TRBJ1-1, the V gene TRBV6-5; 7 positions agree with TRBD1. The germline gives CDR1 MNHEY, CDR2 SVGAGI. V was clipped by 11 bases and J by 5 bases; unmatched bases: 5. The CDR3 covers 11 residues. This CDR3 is CAARGATEAFF. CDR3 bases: TGTGCCGCCAGGGGGGCTACTGAAGCTTTCTTT.

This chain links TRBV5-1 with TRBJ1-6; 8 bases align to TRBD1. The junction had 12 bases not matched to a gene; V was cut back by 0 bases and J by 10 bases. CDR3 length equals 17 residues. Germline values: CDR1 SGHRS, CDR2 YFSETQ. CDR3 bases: TGCGCCAGCAGCTTGGAGCGGACAGGGTGGGACAAGTCACCCCTCCACTTT. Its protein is CASSLERTGWDKSPLHF.

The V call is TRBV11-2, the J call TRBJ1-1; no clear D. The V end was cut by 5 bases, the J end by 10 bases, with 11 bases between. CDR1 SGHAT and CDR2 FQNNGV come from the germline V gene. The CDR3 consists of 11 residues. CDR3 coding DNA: TGTGCCAGCAGCCTCGCGGTTCGAGCTTTCTTT. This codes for CASSLAVRAFF.

The CDR3 region has the DNA TGTGCCAGCAGTTACGACATTTATAGCAATCAGCCCCAGCATTTT. Its protein is CASSYDIYSNQPQHF. The chain combines TRBV6-5 with TRBJ1-5, with no clear D. Germline CDR1 is MNHEY and CDR2 is SVGAGI. The CDR3 consists of 15 residues. Trimming pared 2 bases from V and 0 bases from J, leaving 8 bases between.

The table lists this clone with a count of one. The CDR3 here is CASGQANTGELFF. The CDR3 DNA reads TGTGCCAGCGGACAGGCGAACACCGGGGAGCTGTTTTTT. V usage is TRBV2 and J usage is TRBJ2-2, with 7 bases matching TRBD1. The CDR3 is 13 amino acids. CDR1 and CDR2 (germline): SNHLY, FYNNEI. The V gene end was trimmed by 8 bases and the J gene end by 0 bases; junction bases not matched to a gene: 0.

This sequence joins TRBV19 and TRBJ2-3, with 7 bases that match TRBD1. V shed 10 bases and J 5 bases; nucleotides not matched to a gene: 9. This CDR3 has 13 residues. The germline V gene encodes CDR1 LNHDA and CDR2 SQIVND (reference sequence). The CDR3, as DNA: TGTGCCACTATTGACAGGGTCATAGATACGCAGTATTTT. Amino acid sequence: CATIDRVIDTQYF. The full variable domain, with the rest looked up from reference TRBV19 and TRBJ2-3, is DGGITQSPKYLFRKEGQNVTLSCEQNLNHDAMYWYRQDPGQGLRLIYYSQIVNDFQKGDIAEGYSVSREKKESFPLTVTSAQKNPTAFYLCATIDRVIDTQYFGPGTRLTVL.

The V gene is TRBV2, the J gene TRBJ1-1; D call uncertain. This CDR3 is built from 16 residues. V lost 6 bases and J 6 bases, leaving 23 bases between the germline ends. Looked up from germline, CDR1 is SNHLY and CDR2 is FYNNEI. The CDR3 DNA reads TGTGCCAGCAGCCTTTTTACCGGGTCCTCGAGCGCTGAAGCTTTCTTT. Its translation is CASSLFTGSSSAEAFF.

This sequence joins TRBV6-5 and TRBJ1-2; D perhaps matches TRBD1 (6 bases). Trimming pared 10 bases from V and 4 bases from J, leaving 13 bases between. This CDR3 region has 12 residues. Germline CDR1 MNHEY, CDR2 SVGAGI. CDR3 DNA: TGTGCCACCGCAGGGGACGGCTATGGCTACACCTTC. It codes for CATAGDGYGYTF.

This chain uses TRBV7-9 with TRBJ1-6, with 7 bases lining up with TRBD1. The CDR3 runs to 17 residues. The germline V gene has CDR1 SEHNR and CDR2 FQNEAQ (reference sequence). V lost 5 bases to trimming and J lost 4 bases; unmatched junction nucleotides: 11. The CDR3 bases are TGTGCCAGCAGCAGGGACAGAAAAGCGCCGTATAATTCACCCCTCCACTTT. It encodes CASSRDRKAPYNSPLHF.

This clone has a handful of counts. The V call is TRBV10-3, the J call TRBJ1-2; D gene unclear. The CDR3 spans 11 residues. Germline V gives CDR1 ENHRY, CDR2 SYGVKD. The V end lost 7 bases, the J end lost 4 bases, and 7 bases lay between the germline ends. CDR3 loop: CAITTSYGYTF. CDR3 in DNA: TGTGCCATCACCACTAGCTATGGCTACACCTTC.

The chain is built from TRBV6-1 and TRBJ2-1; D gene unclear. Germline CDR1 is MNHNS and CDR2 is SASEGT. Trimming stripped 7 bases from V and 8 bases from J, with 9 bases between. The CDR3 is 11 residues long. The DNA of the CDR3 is TGTGCCAGCATACTCCGCGATGAGCAGTTCTTC. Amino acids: CASILRDEQFF.

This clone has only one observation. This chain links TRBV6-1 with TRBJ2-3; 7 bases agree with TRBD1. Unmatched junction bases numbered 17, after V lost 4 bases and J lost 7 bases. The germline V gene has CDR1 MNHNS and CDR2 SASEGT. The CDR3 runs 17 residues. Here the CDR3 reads CASSAGTATKMVYTQYF. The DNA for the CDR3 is TGTGCCAGCAGTGCCGGGACAGCCACTAAGATGGTGTATACGCAGTATTTT.

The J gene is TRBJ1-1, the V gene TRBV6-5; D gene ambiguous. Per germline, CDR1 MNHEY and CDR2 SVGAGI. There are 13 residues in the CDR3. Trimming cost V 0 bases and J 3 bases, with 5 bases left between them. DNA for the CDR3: TGTGCCAGCAGTTACTCTCGGGACACTGAAGCTTTCTTT. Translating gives CASSYSRDTEAFF.